This T cell receptor beta chain was recorded in a study of blood T cell repertoires in COVID-19. This clone was detected only once. This CDR3 region has 12 residues. The V gene lost 10 bases and the J gene lost 3 bases, with 13 bases spanning the gap. Germline CDR1 and CDR2: ENHRY and SYGVKD. In the source study's methods: Amplification from reference gene primers served as the basis for estimated nucleated cell counts. This table comes from immunoSEQ multiplex PCR, and its TCRdb copy is limited to in-frame clones, with some not included. That table supplies the V and J calls and clone size; D and trimming were determined from the DNA. Of about 57,000 clones in the sample, 75% to 95% were seen once.

The receptor was isolated from a man aged 60 to 69 with acute or convalescent COVID-19. J is TRBJ2-7 and V is TRBV10-3, with TRBD1 as a possible D gene (5 bases). The specimen sequenced was peripheral blood. This CDR3 reads CATLKDNYEQYF. DNA of the CDR3: TGTGCCACACTGAAGGACAACTACGAGCAGTACTTC.